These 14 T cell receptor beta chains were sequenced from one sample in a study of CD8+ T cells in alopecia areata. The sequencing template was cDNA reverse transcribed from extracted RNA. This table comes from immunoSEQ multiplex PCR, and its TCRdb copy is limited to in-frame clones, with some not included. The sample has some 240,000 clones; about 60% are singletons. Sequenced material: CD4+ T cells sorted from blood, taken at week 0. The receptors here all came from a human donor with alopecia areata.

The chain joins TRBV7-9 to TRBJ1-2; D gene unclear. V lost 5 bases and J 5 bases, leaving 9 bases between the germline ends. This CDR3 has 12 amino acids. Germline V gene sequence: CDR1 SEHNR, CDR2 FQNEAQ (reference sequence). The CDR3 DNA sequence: TGTGCCAGCAGCCCCAGTAGTTATGGCTACACCTTC. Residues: CASSPSSYGYTF.

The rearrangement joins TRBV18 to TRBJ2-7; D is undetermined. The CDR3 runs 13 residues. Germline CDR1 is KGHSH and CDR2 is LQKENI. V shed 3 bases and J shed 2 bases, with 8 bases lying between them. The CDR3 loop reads CASSPQVTYEQYF. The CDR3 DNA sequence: TGTGCCAGCTCACCCCAGGTTACCTACGAGCAGTACTTC.

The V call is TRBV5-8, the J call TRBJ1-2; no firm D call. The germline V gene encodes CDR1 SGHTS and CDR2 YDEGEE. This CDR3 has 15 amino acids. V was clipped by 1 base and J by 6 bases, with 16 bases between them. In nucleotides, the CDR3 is TGTGCCAGCAGCTTGTCCCGGACCCCCGCTAATGGCTACACCTTC. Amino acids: CASSLSRTPANGYTF. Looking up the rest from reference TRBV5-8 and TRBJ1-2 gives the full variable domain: EAGVTQSPTHLIKTRGQQATLRCSPISGHTSVYWYQQALGLGLQFLLWYDEGEERNRGNFPPRFSGRQFPNYSSELNVNALELEDSALYLCASSLSRTPANGYTFGSGTRLTVV.

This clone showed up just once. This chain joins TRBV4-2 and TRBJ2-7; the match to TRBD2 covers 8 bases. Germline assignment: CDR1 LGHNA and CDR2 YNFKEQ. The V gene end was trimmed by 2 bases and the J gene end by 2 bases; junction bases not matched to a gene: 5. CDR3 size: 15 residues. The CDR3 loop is CASSQSKRETYEQYF. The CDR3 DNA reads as TGTGCCAGCAGCCAATCGAAGCGGGAGACCTACGAGCAGTACTTC.

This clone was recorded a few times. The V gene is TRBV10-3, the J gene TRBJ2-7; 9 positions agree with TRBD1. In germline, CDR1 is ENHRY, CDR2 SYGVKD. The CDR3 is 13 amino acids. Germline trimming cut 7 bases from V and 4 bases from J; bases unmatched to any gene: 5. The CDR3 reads CAITPTGGYEQYF. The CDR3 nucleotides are TGTGCCATCACCCCGACAGGGGGTTACGAGCAGTACTTC.

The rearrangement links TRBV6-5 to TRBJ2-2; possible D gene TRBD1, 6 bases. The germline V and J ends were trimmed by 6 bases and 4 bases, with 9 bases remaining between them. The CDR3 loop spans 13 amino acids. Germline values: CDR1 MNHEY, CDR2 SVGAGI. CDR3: CASSRTVTGELFF. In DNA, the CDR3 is TGTGCCAGCAGCCGGACAGTCACCGGGGAGCTGTTTTTT.

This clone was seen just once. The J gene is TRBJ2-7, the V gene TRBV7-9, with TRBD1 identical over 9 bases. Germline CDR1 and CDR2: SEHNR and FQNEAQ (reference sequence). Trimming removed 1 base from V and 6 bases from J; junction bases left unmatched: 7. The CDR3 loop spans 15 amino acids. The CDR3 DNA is TGTGCCAGCAGCTTAGTGAGTGTGGACAGGGGCGAGCAGTACTTC. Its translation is CASSLVSVDRGEQYF.

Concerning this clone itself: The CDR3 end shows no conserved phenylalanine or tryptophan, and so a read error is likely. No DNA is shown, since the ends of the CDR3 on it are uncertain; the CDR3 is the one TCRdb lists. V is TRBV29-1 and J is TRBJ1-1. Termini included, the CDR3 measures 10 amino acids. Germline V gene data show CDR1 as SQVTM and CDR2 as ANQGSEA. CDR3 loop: CSALKRGLFG.

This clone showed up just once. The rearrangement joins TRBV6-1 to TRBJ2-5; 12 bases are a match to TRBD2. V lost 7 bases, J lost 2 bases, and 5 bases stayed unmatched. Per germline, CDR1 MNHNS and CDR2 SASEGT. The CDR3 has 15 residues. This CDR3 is CASMRTSGIQETQYF. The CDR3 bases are TGTGCCAGCATGAGGACTAGCGGGATTCAAGAGACCCAGTACTTC.

The CDR3 bases are TGTGCCAGCAGCTTGTCGGGATGGGAGACCCAGTACTTC. Translation gives CASSLSGWETQYF. V is TRBV5-6 and J is TRBJ2-5, with D tentatively TRBD2 (5 bases). The V gene's germline CDR1 is SGHDT and CDR2 YYEEEE. V was shortened by 1 base and J by 5 bases, with 9 bases between the two germline ends. This CDR3 comprises 13 residues.

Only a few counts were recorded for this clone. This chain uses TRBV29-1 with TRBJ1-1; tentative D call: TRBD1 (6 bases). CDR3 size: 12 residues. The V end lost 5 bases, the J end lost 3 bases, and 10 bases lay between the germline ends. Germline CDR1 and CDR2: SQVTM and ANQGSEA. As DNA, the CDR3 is TGCAGCGTTTCCCAGGGGCACACTGAAGCTTTCTTT. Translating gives CSVSQGHTEAFF.

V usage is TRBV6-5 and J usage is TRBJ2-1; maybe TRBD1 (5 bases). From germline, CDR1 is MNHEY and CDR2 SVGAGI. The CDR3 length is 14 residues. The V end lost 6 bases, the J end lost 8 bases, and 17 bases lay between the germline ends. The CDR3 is CASRNNLEGDEQFF. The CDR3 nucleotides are TGTGCCAGCAGAAACAACCTGGAAGGGGATGAGCAGTTCTTC.

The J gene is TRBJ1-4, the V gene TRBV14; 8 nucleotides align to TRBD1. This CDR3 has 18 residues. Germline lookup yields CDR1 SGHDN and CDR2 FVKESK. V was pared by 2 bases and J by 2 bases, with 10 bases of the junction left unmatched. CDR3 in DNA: TGTGCCAGCAGCCAACATGACAGGGGTGTTTCGACTAATGAAAAACTGTTTTTT. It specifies CASSQHDRGVSTNEKLFF. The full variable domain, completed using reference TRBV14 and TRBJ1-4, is EAGVTQFPSHSVIEKGQTVTLRCDPISGHDNLYWYRRVMGKEIKFLLHFVKESKQDESGMPNNRFLAERTGGTYSTLKVQPAELEDSGVYFCASSQHDRGVSTNEKLFFGSGTQLSVL.

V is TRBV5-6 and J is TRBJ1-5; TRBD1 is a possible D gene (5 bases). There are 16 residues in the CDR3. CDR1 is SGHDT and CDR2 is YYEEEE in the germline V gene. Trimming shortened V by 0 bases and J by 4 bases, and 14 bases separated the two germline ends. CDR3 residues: CASSLGGHLSNQPQHF. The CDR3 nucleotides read TGTGCCAGCAGCTTGGGCGGACATCTAAGTAATCAGCCCCAGCATTTT.